The clone carrying this T cell receptor (beta chain) was found once. Germline V gene lookup returns CDR1 SGHVS and CDR2 FQNEAQ. Trimming pared 1 base from V and 8 bases from J, leaving 11 bases between. CDR3 size: 13 residues. These data belong to a study of T cells in tumors after PD-1 blockade. Sequencing was performed with immunoSEQ multiplex PCR; in TCRdb, only in-frame clones are kept and a portion is missing. The repertoire holds about 59,000 clones, with about 82% as singletons. V is TRBV7-8 and J is TRBJ1-2; D gene ambiguous. The sample was PBMCs, taken before anti-PD-1 treatment. The sequence came from a human donor with basal cell carcinoma. The CDR3 DNA reads TGTGCCAGCAGCTTAGGGCAGGTTGAGGGCTACACCTTC. Translating it yields CASSLGQVEGYTF.